This T cell receptor beta chain was retrieved from a study of CD8 T cells in Susac syndrome. About the research overall: The sequenced Susac syndrome patients comprised six with active disease and roughly eight in remission. Susac syndrome patients were untreated, on corticosteroids with some adding intravenous immunoglobulin, or on intravenous immunoglobulin only.

This clonotype was recorded only once. From blood CD8+ and CD4+ T cells, the TCR beta chain was sequenced. CDR1 is SGHRS, CDR2 YFSETQ, per germline. The germline V and J ends were trimmed by 1 base and 10 bases, with 15 bases remaining between them. The CDR3 is 14 amino acids. The authors reverse transcribed about 0.5 to 1 ug RNA with random hexamers. TCRdb recomputed calls from the immunoSEQ multiplex PCR reads with MiXCR, one row per CDR3 protein. Here the sample spans 85,000 to 95,000 distinct CDR3 sequences, about 94% being singletons. The chain employs TRBV5-1 and TRBJ2-1, with D tentatively TRBD2 (5 bases). This receptor was taken from a human donor with Susac syndrome. Sample: CD4+ T cells from PBMCs. In DNA, the CDR3 is TGCGCCAGCAGCTTGTATGGGGAGACTACCGAGCAGTTCTTC. Encoded protein: CASSLYGETTEQFF. The entire variable domain, with the rest obtained from reference TRBV5-1 and TRBJ2-1, is as follows: KAGVTQTPRYLIKTRGQQVTLSCSPISGHRSVSWYQQTPGQGLQFLFEYFSETQRNKGNFPGRFSGRQFSNSRSEMNVSTLELGDSALYLCASSLYGETTEQFFGPGTRLTVL.